These 21 T cell receptor beta chains were sequenced from one sample in a study of T cells after yellow fever vaccination. MiXCR, applied by TCRdb to the 5' RACE reads, yields one record per CDR3 protein. The table shows around 250,000 distinct CDR3 sequences, with 6.9% occurring only once. The sequencing used CD4+ T cells sorted from PBMCs, collected 15 days after the yellow fever booster vaccination. The receptors derive from a man between 25 and 39 years old who received the YFV17D yellow fever vaccine.

There are a few counts of this clonotype. V usage is TRBV12-3 or TRBV12-4 and J usage is TRBJ1-1, with unresolved D. The V and J ends lost 7 bases and 7 bases respectively, with 10 bases between them. The CDR3 length is 11 residues. DNA of the CDR3: TGTGCCAGCACCACGTACGGTGAAGCTTTCTTT. It yields the protein CASTTYGEAFF.

Notes on this clonotype: Given a much more abundant clone one base away, this may be a read error. The chain joins TRBV4-3 to TRBJ2-1; 13 bases line up with TRBD2. CDR1 is LGHNA, CDR2 YSLEER, per germline. V shed 1 base, J shed 6 bases, and the junction held 12 bases outside the gene matches. CDR3 length: 19 residues. CDR3 DNA: TGCGCCAGCAGCCAAGGAGGGACTAGCGGGGCAGGAGCCTCCAATGAGCAGTTCTTC. Amino acid sequence: CASSQGGTSGAGASNEQFF.

The chain employs TRBV20-1 and TRBJ1-2, with D hard to call. The CDR3 is made up of 13 amino acids. Germline V lookup: CDR1 DFQATT, CDR2 SNEGSKA (reference sequence). The V end lost 4 bases, the J end lost 7 bases, and 16 bases lay between the germline ends. This CDR3 reads CSATYTGMSGYTF. The DNA of the CDR3 is TGCAGTGCTACCTACACGGGGATGAGTGGCTACACCTTC.

The J gene is TRBJ1-5, the V gene TRBV20-1, with 9 bases matching TRBD1. The CDR3 totals 14 residues. CDR1 is DFQATT, CDR2 SNEGSKA, per germline (reference sequence). V lost 6 bases to trimming and J lost 3 bases; unmatched junction nucleotides: 6. In nucleotides, the CDR3 is TGCAGTGCCTCACAGGGGGCCAACAATCAGCCCCAGCATTTT. This codes for CSASQGANNQPQHF.

There are a few counts of this clonotype. The V gene is TRBV12-5, the J gene TRBJ2-3; 10 bases align to TRBD2. The germline V gene has CDR1 LGHNT and CDR2 FRNRAP. Trimming at V came to 1 base and at J to 3 bases, leaving 7 bases not matched to a gene. The CDR3 has 17 amino acids. The CDR3 protein is CASGLETLAGATDTQYF. The CDR3 DNA follows: TGTGCTAGTGGTTTGGAGACCCTAGCGGGAGCTACAGATACGCAGTATTTT. The entire variable domain, with the rest obtained from reference TRBV12-5 and TRBJ2-3, is as follows: DARVTQTPRHKVTEMGQEVTMRCQPILGHNTVFWYRQTMMQGLELLAYFRNRAPLDDSGMPKDRFSAEMPDATLATLKIQPSEPRDSAVYFCASGLETLAGATDTQYFGPGTRLTVL.

There are many counts of this clonotype. The chain links TRBV2 to TRBJ1-3; D gene ambiguous. Trimming left V 4 bases short and J 3 bases short, with 1 base between. CDR3 size: 11 residues. Germline lookup yields CDR1 SNHLY and CDR2 FYNNEI. The CDR3 DNA reads TGTGCCAGCAGTGGTGGAAACACCATATATTTT. Residues: CASSGGNTIYF. The whole variable domain, remainder taken from reference TRBV2 and TRBJ1-3, is EPEVTQTPSHQVTQMGQEVILRCVPISNHLYFYWYRQILGQKVEFLVSFYNNEISEKSEIFDDQFSVERPDGSNFTLKIRSTKLEDSAMYFCASSGGNTIYFGEGSWLTVV.

The J gene is TRBJ2-5, the V gene TRBV6-5, with 7 bases lining up with TRBD2. CDR3 size: 14 residues. Germline loops: CDR1 MNHEY, CDR2 SVGAGI. J gave up 3 bases and V 2 bases, and 3 bases lay outside the gene matches. CDR3 sequence reads: CASSYQSGKETQYF. CDR3 DNA sequence: TGTGCCAGCAGTTACCAAAGCGGGAAAGAGACCCAGTACTTC.

Many counts were recorded for this clonotype. The chain employs TRBV20-1 and TRBJ2-4; D uncertain. The V end was cut by 6 bases, the J end by 5 bases, with 8 bases between. Germline V gene lookup returns CDR1 DFQATT and CDR2 SNEGSKA (reference sequence). This CDR3 has 11 residues. The CDR3 coding sequence is TGCAGTGCCTGGGGTCAAAACATTCAGTACTTC. Translated, it gives CSAWGQNIQYF.

This clonotype occurred many times. The chain has TRBV29-1 and TRBJ2-7, with 15 bases that match TRBD2. The CDR3 has 15 amino acids. Germline V gives CDR1 SQVTM, CDR2 ANQGSEA. The V and J ends lost 7 bases and 4 bases, in that order; junction bases with no gene match: 8. The DNA of the CDR3 is TGCAGCGCCCAGGGACTAGCGGGAGGAGGTTACGAGCAGTACTTC. The encoded protein is CSAQGLAGGGYEQYF.

This clonotype has ten or more counts. The chain is built from TRBV6-6 and TRBJ2-7; no clear D gene. V lost 7 bases to trimming and J lost 2 bases, with 9 bases between them. This CDR3 has 12 amino acids. Germline V gene data show CDR1 as MNHNY and CDR2 as SVGAGI (reference sequence). In DNA form, the CDR3 reads TGTGCCAGCATGTATTCACCCTACGAGCAGTACTTC. This translates into CASMYSPYEQYF.

The table lists this clonotype with a few counts. The V and J genes are TRBV5-1 and TRBJ1-1, with D maybe TRBD1 (5 bases). V was pared by 0 bases and J by 8 bases, with 11 bases between. The CDR3 extends over 13 amino acids. Per the germline V gene, CDR1 is SGHRS and CDR2 is YFSETQ. Written as DNA, the CDR3 is TGCGCCAGCAGCTTGGTGCCAGGGCGGGAAGCTTTCTTT. This encodes CASSLVPGREAFF. Complete variable domain (other parts from reference TRBV5-1 and TRBJ1-1): KAGVTQTPRYLIKTRGQQVTLSCSPISGHRSVSWYQQTPGQGLQFLFEYFSETQRNKGNFPGRFSGRQFSNSRSEMNVSTLELGDSALYLCASSLVPGREAFFGQGTRLTVV.

The V call is TRBV4-3, the J call TRBJ2-5; 10 nucleotides align to TRBD1. The V and J ends lost 0 bases and 4 bases, in that order; junction bases with no gene match: 11. This CDR3 is 18 amino acids long. Germline V gene data show CDR1 as LGHNA and CDR2 as YSLEER. The CDR3 DNA sequence: TGCGCCAGCAGCCAAGATCCTCCCAGACAGGGGGCCGGAGAGACCCAGTACTTC. Its protein product is CASSQDPPRQGAGETQYF.

This chain connects TRBV19 to TRBJ2-5; D may be TRBD1 or TRBD2 (6 bases each). CDR3 length: 14 amino acids. Germline lookup yields CDR1 LNHDA and CDR2 SQIVND (reference sequence). V lost 4 bases, J lost 5 bases, and 14 bases lay in between. CDR3 loop: CASSNQRGHETQYF. CDR3 in DNA: TGTGCCAGTAGTAACCAACGGGGGCACGAGACCCAGTACTTC.

This clonotype showed up just a few times. The gene calls are TRBV12-3 or TRBV12-4 and TRBJ2-3; 7 bases are a match to TRBD1. The CDR3 has 13 amino acids. V dropped 6 bases and J dropped 8; count of bases not matched to a gene: 8. As DNA, the CDR3 is TGTGCCAGCAGAGACCGACAGGGTTCTACGCAGTATTTT. This gives the protein CASRDRQGSTQYF.

This sequence joins TRBV5-1 and TRBJ1-1; D remains unclear. CDR1 and CDR2 (germline): SGHRS, YFSETQ. This CDR3 region has 13 residues. V was pared by 4 bases and J by 3 bases, with 10 bases between. CDR3 coding DNA: TGCGCCAGCAGCCCCCAGACGGACACTGAAGCTTTCTTT. Translation: CASSPQTDTEAFF.

Only a few counts were recorded for this clonotype. The chain links TRBV19 to TRBJ2-7, with TRBD2 matching 7 bases. The germline gives CDR1 LNHDA, CDR2 SQIVND (reference sequence). CDR3 length: 15 residues. The J segment lost 2 bases and the V segment lost 6 bases, leaving 10 bases of the junction unmatched. The CDR3 spells CASRILASGAYEQYF. DNA for the CDR3: TGTGCCAGTAGAATACTCGCTAGCGGCGCCTACGAGCAGTACTTC.

Turning to this clonotype: A read error may explain this, as a much larger clone is one base away. The chain couples TRBV4-2 to TRBJ2-5; a possible D gene is TRBD1 (5 bases). Trimming stripped 4 bases from V and 0 bases from J, with 9 bases between. The germline gives CDR1 LGHNA, CDR2 YNFKEQ. The CDR3 is made up of 14 amino acids. The CDR3 reads CASSRWTNQETQYF. For the CDR3, the DNA is TGTGCCAGCAGCCGATGGACAAACCAAGAGACCCAGTACTTC.

As regards this clonotype: A junction boundary mismatches the germline segment, possibly from a read error. The gene calls are TRBV20-1 and TRBJ1-4; a possible D gene is TRBD1 (5 bases). The germline V gene encodes CDR1 DFQATT and CDR2 SNEGSKA (reference sequence). CDR3 length: 17 amino acids. This CDR3 is CCARDPAGTVRPEKLFF. CDR3 bases: TGCTGTGCTAGAGATCCCGCAGGGACGGTGAGACCAGAAAAACTGTTTTTT.

This clonotype was detected a few times. The chain is built from TRBV5-1 and TRBJ2-5; 7 positions match TRBD2. V shed 6 bases and J 1 base; nucleotides not matched to a gene: 9. The CDR3 spans 15 residues. Germline assignment: CDR1 SGHRS and CDR2 YFSETQ. The chain's CDR3 is CASTQGGSSQETQYF. The CDR3, as DNA: TGCGCCAGCACCCAGGGAGGGTCGAGCCAAGAGACCCAGTACTTC.

The sample holds a few counts of this clonotype. J is TRBJ2-2 and V is TRBV18; D perhaps matches TRBD2 (6 bases). The CDR3 is made up of 16 amino acids. V was trimmed by 3 bases and J by 2 bases, leaving 13 bases between them. Germline CDR1 reads KGHSH; CDR2 reads LQKENI. Here the CDR3 reads CASSPQRLGNTGELFF. The CDR3 DNA is TGTGCCAGCTCACCTCAAAGACTAGGAAACACCGGGGAGCTGTTTTTT.

This clonotype was seen more than once but under ten times. The chain couples TRBV11-2 to TRBJ2-5; 7 bases map to TRBD2. CDR3 length equals 13 residues. The V segment lost 8 bases and the J segment 5 bases; nucleotides outside the gene matches: 8. Germline-derived CDR1 and CDR2 are SGHAT and FQNNGV. CDR3 sequence: CASAQGGSETQYF. The DNA for the CDR3 is TGTGCCAGCGCCCAGGGCGGGAGTGAGACCCAGTACTTC.